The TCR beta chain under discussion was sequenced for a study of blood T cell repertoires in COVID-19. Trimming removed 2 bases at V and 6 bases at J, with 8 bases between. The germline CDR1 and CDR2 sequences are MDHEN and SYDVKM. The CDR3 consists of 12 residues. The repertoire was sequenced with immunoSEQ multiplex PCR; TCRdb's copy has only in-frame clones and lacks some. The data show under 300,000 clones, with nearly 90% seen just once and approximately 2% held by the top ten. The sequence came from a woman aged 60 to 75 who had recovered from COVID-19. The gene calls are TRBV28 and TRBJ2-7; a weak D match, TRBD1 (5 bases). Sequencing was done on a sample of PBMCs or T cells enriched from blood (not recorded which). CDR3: CASSLIGAEQYF. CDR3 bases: TGTGCCAGCAGTTTAATAGGGGCCGAGCAGTACTTC.